This entry features one T cell receptor beta chain sequence. Its target antigen remains unknown. No much larger clonotype is one base removed from it; base qualities were not supplied. These data belong to a study of T cells in Graves' hyperthyroidism and ophthalmopathy (dated by TCRdb to between 2018 and 2020). Notes on the research overall: Peripheral blood was sampled at the time of initial diagnosis, prior to any treatment. A discovery cohort of 95 to 100 patients, 43 with Graves' ophthalmopathy and over 55 with stable Graves' hyperthyroidism, was used to find distinguishing TCR V-J signatures. Once sampling was done, hyperthyroidism patients were given methimazole at a starting dose of 30 mg daily, whereas ophthalmopathy patients were given high-dose intravenous methylprednisolone. Prospective prediction of ophthalmopathy was tested in an independent validation cohort of some 19 hyperthyroidism patients and 17 patients who later progressed to ophthalmopathy. The approximately 95 discovery patients were divided at random into training and test sets in a 7:3 ratio. The study also compared thyroid tissue and blood T-cell repertoires from about 6 Graves' hyperthyroidism patients. The paper describes TCR Vbeta CDR3 sequencing of 135 peripheral blood samples, made up of 43 ophthalmopathy patients, more than 70 hyperthyroidism patients and 17 progressor patients. Here is what the overall study found, with its caveats: A model built on a 13 V-J signature distinguished ophthalmopathy from stable hyperthyroidism, reaching roughly 88% sensitivity and about 81% specificity in cross-validation and 80%/75% in testing. No statistical method was used to fix the sample size in advance, and group allocation was not hidden from the investigators. In validation, the model predicted progression to ophthalmopathy with approximately 70% sensitivity and approximately 74% specificity, a median of around 6.6 months before onset. Most expanded thyroid clonotypes (frequency above 0.001) were also detected in blood, a finding suggesting that blood repertoires may reflect thyroid immune responses.

The TCR beta CDR3 regions were amplified from RNA transcripts. The first round of RT-PCR for the TCR CDR3 was performed with the HTBI primer set and the Qiagen OneStep RT-PCR kit. Libraries were constructed in a second round of multiplex PCR, after which size selection and purification were carried out. Sequencing of the libraries was done on an Illumina HiSeq2000 using paired-end 100 bp reads. Regarding the original processing steps: SOAPnuke was used to process the raw data, with reads discarded if the reads contained adapters or uncalled bases, had a mean Phred below 15, or lacked an exact constant-primer or identifier match. COPE v1.2.5 was used to merge the high-quality paired reads, and each unique nucleotide sequence was defined as a clonotype. Clonotypes were aligned to IMGT TRBV, TRBD and TRBJ reference segments using MiTCR v1.1. Analysis was restricted to V-J combinations with a frequency above 0.0001, which covered 99.2% of repertoires. The TCS score was defined as the ratio of F50 (clonal expansion) to E x V (chaos), calculated using BLOSUM62-based TCRdist between CDR3 peptides within each V-J. Welch's t-statistics and random forest reduced fewer than 550 V-J features to 13, which were used in a naive Bayes classifier (R e1071). The public sequencing data were trimmed at Q25 with fastp and processed into clonotypes with MiXCR by TCRdb, which kept only in-frame beta chains. All rows with the same CDR3 protein become a single entry with the most common DNA and genes. The V and J calls reflect TCRdb's pipeline rather than the authors' work. This sample is represented by 450,000 to 650,000 distinct CDR3 sequences; about 15% of them were singletons. In total, the top ten clones hold 15% to 20% of the sample.

Moderately to severely active disease, a Clinical Activity Score of at least 3, a NOSPECS grade of at least 4, and a duration under 3 months were present in ophthalmopathy patients. Any patient with an uncontrolled infection, another autoimmune disease, pregnancy or lactation was excluded. Diagnoses were established on the basis of clinical symptoms, serum thyroxine and TRAb, thyroid ultrasound, and orbital computed tomography. Ficoll-Paque density gradient centrifugation was used to isolate PBMCs from around 10 ml of fresh peripheral blood. Trizol reagent was used to extract total RNA, and RNA quality was then checked on an Agilent 2100 Bioanalyzer. CDR1 and CDR2 are read off the germline V gene as MNHNS and SASEGT. Including the terminal cysteine and phenylalanine, the CDR3 comprises 14 residues. CDR3 DNA is the only sequence kept; it has 42 bases, read in frame from the first base. V was cut back by 4 bases and J by 3 bases, leaving a gap of 13 bases between them.

This receptor was identified in a woman aged 18-29 years with Graves' ophthalmopathy. The sequence joins TRBV6-1 to TRBJ2-7, and TRBD1 may be the D gene, going by 6 matching bases. Specimen: blood. The base sequence is TGTGCCAGCAGTGGAACGGACAGCTACTACGAGCAGTACTTC. Translated, it reads CASSGTDSYYEQYF.